The source of this T cell receptor beta chain is a study of T-cell reconstitution after alpha-beta-depleted transplantation in children. The CDR3 covers 14 residues. Trimming pared 3 bases from V and 4 bases from J, leaving 12 bases between. The germline V gene encodes CDR1 SEHNR and CDR2 FQNEAQ (reference sequence). This clonotype was seen ten or more times. For TCRbeta, the library was prepared with unique molecular identifiers. From the PCR reads, TCRdb called clonotypes with MiXCR, one entry per CDR3 protein. The sample has almost 500,000 distinct CDR3 sequences, around 12% seen once. The sequences come from PBMCs from the stem cell graft donor, collected from the stem cell graft. The V and J genes are TRBV7-9 and TRBJ2-5; D remains unclear. This TCR was recovered from a human donor who donated a stem cell graft to a child with combined immunodeficiency. CDR3 loop: CASSFSGSRETQYF. Here the CDR3 DNA reads TGTGCCAGCAGCTTCTCGGGTTCCAGAGAGACCCAGTACTTC.